A selection of T cell receptor beta chains follows, all from one sample in a study of tumor and adjacent non-tumor tissue in lung cancer. TCRdb itself ran the multiplex PCR reads through MiXCR, one entry per CDR3 protein. Here the sample spans 100,000 to 150,000 distinct CDR3 sequences, 55% to 75% being singletons. Sequences were obtained from lung tumor tissue. The receptors here all came from a man younger than 45 with non-small cell lung cancer. Each CDR3 is given with its conserved first and last residue. Fields, in order: clone size, J gene, D gene, V gene, CDR3 protein, CDR3 DNA. A D gene is named only where the DNA matches it firmly. The size entry is marked missing in some rows and otherwise reads once, few, many or a size class.

clone_size: -
j_call: TRBJ2-1
d_call: -
v_call: TRBV20-1
cdr3_aa: CNARTPQGVGGNEQFF
cdr3_nt: TGCAATGCTAGGACACCCCAGGGTGTAGGAGGCAATGAGCAGTTCTTC

clone_size: -
j_call: TRBJ1-1
d_call: -
v_call: TRBV7-2
cdr3_aa: CASSHGNTDAFF
cdr3_nt: TGTGCCAGCAGCCACGGGAACACTGACGCTTTCTTT

clone_size: -
j_call: TRBJ2-1
d_call: -
v_call: TRBV20-1
cdr3_aa: CSARVPSWRAGYEQSF
cdr3_nt: TGCAGTGCTAGAGTCCCTAGCTGGAGGGCCGGATATGAGCAGTCCTTC

clone_size: -
j_call: TRBJ2-7
d_call: -
v_call: TRBV29-1
cdr3_aa: CSVIQHKQYF
cdr3_nt: TGCAGCGTAATTCAGCACAAGCAATACTTC

clone_size: many
j_call: TRBJ2-1
d_call: -
v_call: TRBV12-3/TRBV12-4
cdr3_aa: CASSRTYSYNEQFF
cdr3_nt: TGTGCCAGCAGTCGGACGTACTCCTACAATGAGCAGTTCTTC

clone_size: few
j_call: TRBJ1-2
d_call: TRBD1
v_call: TRBV6-5
cdr3_aa: CASSYRNRGQGRGYTF
cdr3_nt: TGTGCCAGCAGTTACCGTAACAGGGGGCAGGGTCGTGGCTACACCTTC

clone_size: once
j_call: TRBJ1-1
d_call: TRBD1
v_call: TRBV6-1
cdr3_aa: CTSSSWTGGNTEAFF
cdr3_nt: TGTACCAGCAGTTCGTGGACAGGGGGCAACACTGAAGCTTTCTTT

clone_size: few
j_call: TRBJ2-1
d_call: -
v_call: TRBV11-2
cdr3_aa: CVSSLYASASYDGQFF
cdr3_nt: TGTGTCAGCAGCTTATATGCTAGCGCGTCCTACGATGGGCAGTTCTTC

clone_size: -
j_call: TRBJ2-6
d_call: TRBD2
v_call: TRBV5-1
cdr3_aa: CTSSPIGGAGANVLTF
cdr3_nt: TGCACCAGCAGCCCAATCGGGGGGGCTGGGGCCAACGTCCTGACTTTC

clone_size: -
j_call: TRBJ2-2
d_call: TRBD1
v_call: TRBV11-1
cdr3_aa: CDNSPSPQGTGELFF
cdr3_nt: TGTGACAACAGCCCAAGTCCACAGGGGACCGGGGAGCTGTTTTTT

clone_size: -
j_call: TRBJ2-3
d_call: TRBD1
v_call: TRBV11-2
cdr3_aa: CASNLGGQGTTDTQYF
cdr3_nt: TGTGCCAGCAACTTAGGGGGACAGGGGACGACAGATACGCAGTATTTT

clone_size: -
j_call: TRBJ2-1
d_call: -
v_call: TRBV10-3
cdr3_aa: CAISENRVYEQFF
cdr3_nt: TGTGCCATCAGTGAGAACAGGGTCTATGAGCAGTTCTTC

clone_size: -
j_call: TRBJ2-7
d_call: -
v_call: TRBV6-2/TRBV6-3
cdr3_aa: CASEIRGRKHEQYF
cdr3_nt: TGTGCCTCCGAAATCAGAGGGAGGAAACACGAGCAGTACTTC

clone_size: -
j_call: TRBJ2-1
d_call: TRBD2
v_call: TRBV11-2
cdr3_aa: CASSSVLAGGDEQFF
cdr3_nt: TGTGCCAGCAGCTCGGTCCTAGCGGGAGGTGATGAGCAGTTCTTC

clone_size: -
j_call: TRBJ1-1
d_call: TRBD1
v_call: TRBV20-1
cdr3_aa: CSAGQLRHAFF
cdr3_nt: TGCAGTGCGGGACAGCTTCGACATGCTTTCTTT

clone_size: many
j_call: TRBJ2-5
d_call: TRBD1
v_call: TRBV10-3
cdr3_aa: CAISESMAGGGEETQYF
cdr3_nt: TGTGCCATCAGTGAGTCGATGGCAGGGGGCGGAGAAGAGACCCAGTACTTC

clone_size: -
j_call: TRBJ2-1
d_call: -
v_call: TRBV12-3/TRBV12-4
cdr3_aa: CASRPSLTMSYSEQFF
cdr3_nt: TGTGCCAGCAGGCCCTCACTAACTATGTCCTACAGTGAGCAGTTCTTC

clone_size: -
j_call: TRBJ2-4
d_call: -
v_call: TRBV6-2/TRBV6-3
cdr3_aa: CASSNQLGVNIQYF
cdr3_nt: TGTGCCAGCAGTAACCAGTTGGGAGTGAACATTCAGTACTTC

clone_size: -
j_call: TRBJ2-1
d_call: -
v_call: TRBV6-5
cdr3_aa: CASRDYCNEKFF
cdr3_nt: TGTGCCAGCAGGGACTACTGCAATGAGAAGTTCTTC

clone_size: few
j_call: TRBJ2-7
d_call: TRBD2
v_call: TRBV4-1
cdr3_aa: CASSRDTAGASYEQYF
cdr3_nt: TGCGCTAGCAGCCGAGATACAGCGGGAGCCTCCTACGAACAGTACTTC

clone_size: many
j_call: TRBJ1-5
d_call: TRBD1
v_call: TRBV12-3/TRBV12-4
cdr3_aa: CASRSGQGAIQPQHF
cdr3_nt: TGTGCCAGCAGATCGGGACAGGGGGCGATTCAGCCCCAGCATTTT

clone_size: once
j_call: TRBJ2-7
d_call: -
v_call: TRBV11-2
cdr3_aa: CESSLESGASYEQYF
cdr3_nt: TGTGAGAGCAGCTTAGAGTCAGGGGCCTCCTACGAGCAGTACTTC

clone_size: -
j_call: TRBJ1-4
d_call: -
v_call: TRBV12-3/TRBV12-4
cdr3_aa: CARILMRATNEKLFF
cdr3_nt: TGTGCCAGAATTTTAATGCGGGCAACTAATGAAAAACTGTTTTTT

clone_size: -
j_call: TRBJ2-1
d_call: -
v_call: TRBV6-5
cdr3_aa: CASSYQVGSNEQFF
cdr3_nt: TGTGCCAGCAGTTACCAAGTAGGATCCAATGAGCAGTTCTTC

clone_size: -
j_call: TRBJ1-6
d_call: -
v_call: TRBV12-3/TRBV12-4
cdr3_aa: CTSSNNVGSPLHF
cdr3_nt: TGTACCAGCAGCAACAACGTAGGTTCACCCCTCCACTTT

clone_size: -
j_call: TRBJ2-7
d_call: -
v_call: TRBV11-2
cdr3_aa: CASTKVRSHEQYF
cdr3_nt: TGTGCCAGCACCAAAGTCAGGTCACACGAGCAGTACTTC

clone_size: many
j_call: TRBJ1-2
d_call: -
v_call: TRBV20-1
cdr3_aa: CSAKDPSRGTYGYTF
cdr3_nt: TGCAGTGCTAAAGACCCCTCTAGGGGAACCTATGGCTACACCTTC

clone_size: -
j_call: TRBJ2-1
d_call: -
v_call: TRBV4-2
cdr3_aa: CASSQLVGRRYNEQFF
cdr3_nt: TGTGCCAGCAGCCAATTAGTGGGGAGGCGATACAATGAGCAGTTCTTC

clone_size: many
j_call: TRBJ1-6
d_call: -
v_call: TRBV7-9
cdr3_aa: CASSLAKENSPLHF
cdr3_nt: TGTGCCAGCAGCTTGGCCAAAGAGAATTCACCCCTCCACTTT

clone_size: many
j_call: TRBJ2-1
d_call: TRBD2
v_call: TRBV20-1
cdr3_aa: CRLAGGSVPWDEQFF
cdr3_nt: TGCCGACTAGCGGGGGGGTCCGTTCCTTGGGATGAGCAGTTCTTC

clone_size: -
j_call: TRBJ2-7
d_call: TRBD2
v_call: TRBV5-1
cdr3_aa: CASSVGLSEEQYF
cdr3_nt: TGCGCCAGCAGTGTGGGACTATCGGAGGAGCAGTACTTC

clone_size: -
j_call: TRBJ2-2
d_call: TRBD2
v_call: TRBV5-1
cdr3_aa: CASNLKASGGIYTWELFF
cdr3_nt: TGCGCCAGCAACTTGAAGGCTAGCGGGGGGATCTACACCTGGGAGCTGTTTTTT

clone_size: few
j_call: TRBJ2-7
d_call: -
v_call: TRBV13
cdr3_aa: CASSHYHPSGYEQYF
cdr3_nt: TGTGCCAGCAGCCACTACCACCCGTCGGGGTACGAGCAGTACTTC

clone_size: many
j_call: TRBJ2-3
d_call: TRBD2
v_call: TRBV20-1
cdr3_aa: CSATGGVGDTDTQYF
cdr3_nt: TGCAGTGCTACCGGGGGGGTCGGGGACACAGATACGCAGTATTTT

clone_size: -
j_call: TRBJ1-5
d_call: -
v_call: TRBV6-5
cdr3_aa: CASSYSNMGLQPQHF
cdr3_nt: TGTGCCAGCAGTTACTCGAACATGGGGCTACAACCCCAGCATTTT

clone_size: -
j_call: TRBJ2-7
d_call: -
v_call: TRBV4-1
cdr3_aa: CASIQEWGQVQYF
cdr3_nt: TGCGCCAGTATCCAAGAATGGGGTCAGGTGCAGTACTTC